This T cell receptor (beta chain) was identified in a study of identical twins. Germline V CDR1 and CDR2: LNHDA, SQIVND (reference sequence). V was pared by 7 bases and J by 3 bases, with 16 bases between. This CDR3 has 15 amino acids. TCRdb processed the 5' RACE reads anew with MiXCR; each CDR3 protein has one entry. The repertoire includes approximately 700,000 distinct CDR3 sequences, 15% to 20% of them detected once, and about an eighth sits in the top ten. The donors were all healthy and Caucasian. These records were also assigned to another study, of T cells expressing NK-cell markers. This second report adds: The study found dominant NKG2C+ clonotypes at about 1.0-8% of CD8+ T cells in about six donors. The CD3+CD56-NKG2C+ fraction of a handful of donors was likewise dominated by these clonotypes.

The sample consisted of PBMCs. The chain joins TRBV19 to TRBJ2-1; perhaps TRBD1 as D (5 bases). The receptor was isolated from a woman in her late teens or twenties in good health. CDR3 nucleotides: TGTGCCAGTACCCAGGGTAGGGCGAACTACAATGAGCAGTTCTTC. It encodes CASTQGRANYNEQFF.